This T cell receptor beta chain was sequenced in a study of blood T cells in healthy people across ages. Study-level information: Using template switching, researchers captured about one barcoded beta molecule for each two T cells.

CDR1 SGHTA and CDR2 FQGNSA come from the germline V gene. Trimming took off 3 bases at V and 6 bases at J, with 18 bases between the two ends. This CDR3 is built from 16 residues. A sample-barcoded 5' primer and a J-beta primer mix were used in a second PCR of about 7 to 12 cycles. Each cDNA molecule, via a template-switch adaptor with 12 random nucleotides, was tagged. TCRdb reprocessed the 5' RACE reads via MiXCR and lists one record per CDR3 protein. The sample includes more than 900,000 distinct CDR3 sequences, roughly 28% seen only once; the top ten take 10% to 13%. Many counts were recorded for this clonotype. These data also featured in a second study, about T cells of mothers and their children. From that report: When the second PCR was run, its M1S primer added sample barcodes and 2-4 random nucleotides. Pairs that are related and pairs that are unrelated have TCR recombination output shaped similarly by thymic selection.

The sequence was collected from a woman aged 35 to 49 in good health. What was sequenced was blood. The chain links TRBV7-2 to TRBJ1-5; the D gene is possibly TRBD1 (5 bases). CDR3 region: CASSFVAGTFPQPQHF. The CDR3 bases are TGTGCCAGCAGCTTCGTTGCAGGGACCTTCCCTCAGCCCCAGCATTTT.